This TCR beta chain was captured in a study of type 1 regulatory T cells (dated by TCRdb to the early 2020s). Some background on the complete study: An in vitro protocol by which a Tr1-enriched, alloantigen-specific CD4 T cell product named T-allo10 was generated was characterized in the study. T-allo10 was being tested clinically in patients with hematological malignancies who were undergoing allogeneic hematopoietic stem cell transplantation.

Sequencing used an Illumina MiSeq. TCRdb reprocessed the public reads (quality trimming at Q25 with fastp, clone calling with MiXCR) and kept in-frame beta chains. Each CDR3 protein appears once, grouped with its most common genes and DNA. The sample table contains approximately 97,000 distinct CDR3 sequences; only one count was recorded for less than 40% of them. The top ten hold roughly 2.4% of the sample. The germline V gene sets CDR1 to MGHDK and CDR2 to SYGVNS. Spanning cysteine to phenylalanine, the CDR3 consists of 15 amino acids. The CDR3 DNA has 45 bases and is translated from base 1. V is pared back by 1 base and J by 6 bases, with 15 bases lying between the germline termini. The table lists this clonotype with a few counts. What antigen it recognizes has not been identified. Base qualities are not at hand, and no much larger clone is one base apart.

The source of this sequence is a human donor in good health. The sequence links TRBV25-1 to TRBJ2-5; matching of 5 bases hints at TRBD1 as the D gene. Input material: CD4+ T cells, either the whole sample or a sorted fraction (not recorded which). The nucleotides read TGTGCCAGCAGTGAATCAGGGTCCAAACGTCAGACCCAGTACTTC. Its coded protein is CASSESGSKRQTQYF.